This T cell receptor beta chain derives from a study of shared clonotypes between healthy human individuals. Study-level findings and limits: Relative to memory subsets, naive subsets generally showed larger estimated richness.

Every donor, a Caucasian adult, lived in Nashville, Tennessee. Sorted-subset replicate PCRs used around 200 ng DNA, approximately 30,000 T cell genomes. Only in-frame clones appear in the TCRdb table, and some are missing; sequencing was by immunoSEQ multiplex PCR. The sample records more than 2,000,000 clones, 90% to 95% being singletons. Comments on this clone: Its target is unknown.

CDR3 length: 16 residues. Germline V gene sequence: CDR1 SGHTA, CDR2 FQGNSA. J was trimmed by 5 bases and V by 1 base; bases with no gene match: 10. Sequenced sample: naive CD4+ T cells from PBMCs. Indicated subset: CD45RA+ positively selected. The chain carries TRBV7-2 and TRBJ2-5; 7 nucleotides match TRBD1. This receptor was obtained from a man aged 18 to 30 in good health. Some clones in this sample may be carry-over from other donors' samples. The CDR3 is CASSLVAGLRGETQYF. Written as DNA, the CDR3 is TGTGCCAGCAGCTTAGTCGCGGGTCTCAGGGGGGAGACCCAGTACTTC.